Shown below are 26 T cell receptor beta chains from a single sample sequenced in a study of T cell clonotyping in hematopoietic cell transplantation. Assay: immunoSEQ multiplex PCR; the TCRdb copy retains only in-frame clones and omits some. The sample has approximately 10,000 clones, 89% seen once. Input material: peripheral blood mononuclear cells. The receptors originated from a human donor who either received an allogeneic hematopoietic cell transplant for a myeloid malignancy or was a related donor (not recorded which). Some clones in this sample may be carry-over from other donors' samples.

This clone appeared once. The chain joins TRBV11-3 to TRBJ2-6; D might be TRBD1 or TRBD2, each matching 5 bases. The V end lost 1 base, the J end lost 0 bases, and 10 bases lay between the germline ends. This CDR3 contains 17 residues. Germline V CDR1 and CDR2: SGHNT, YENEEA. CDR3 nucleotide sequence: TGTGCCAGCAGCTTAGGGGGCGCGGGCTCTGGGGCCAACGTCCTGACTTTC. Translated, it gives CASSLGGAGSGANVLTF.

The V call is TRBV6-5, the J call TRBJ1-4; 10 nucleotides agree with TRBD1. Unmatched junction bases numbered 8, after V lost 6 bases and J lost 7 bases. The CDR3 sequence is 15 residues long. Germline V CDR1 and CDR2: MNHEY, SVGAGI. CDR3 bases: TGTGCCAGCAGCCGACAGGGGGCTGGGAGTGAAAAACTGTTTTTT. Residues: CASSRQGAGSEKLFF.

This chain joins TRBV9 and TRBJ1-3; no firm D call. This CDR3 comprises 15 residues. The V gene's germline CDR1 is SGDLS and CDR2 YYNGEE. V lost 4 bases, J lost 2 bases, and 13 bases lay in between. The CDR3 loop is CASSLYGGPGNTIYF. CDR3 bases: TGTGCCAGCAGCCTCTATGGAGGGCCTGGAAACACCATATATTTT. Full variable domain (missing parts from reference TRBV9 and TRBJ1-3): DSGVTQTPKHLITATGQRVTLRCSPRSGDLSVYWYQQSLDQGLQFLIQYYNGEERAKGNILERFSAQQFPDLHSELNLSSLELGDSALYFCASSLYGGPGNTIYFGEGSWLTVV.

This chain connects TRBV7-2 to TRBJ1-5; unclear D gene. The V gene lost 3 bases and the J gene lost 0 bases, with 12 bases spanning the gap. The CDR3 is made up of 16 amino acids. CDR1 and CDR2 from the germline V gene are SGHTA and FQGNSA. The CDR3 nucleotides are TGTGCCAGCAGCTTCGGGCAGATACGTAGCAATCAGCCCCAGCATTTT. The encoded protein is CASSFGQIRSNQPQHF. Combining the CDR3 with reference TRBV7-2 and TRBJ1-5 gives the whole variable domain GAGVSQSPSNKVTEKGKDVELRCDPISGHTALYWYRQSLGQGLEFLIYFQGNSAPDKSGLPSDRFSAERTGGSVSTLTIQRTQQEDSAVYLCASSFGQIRSNQPQHFGDGTRLSIL.

The chain joins TRBV4-1 to TRBJ1-6; D not certain. The CDR3 runs to 14 residues. Germline V gene lookup returns CDR1 MGHRA and CDR2 YSYEKL. The V end lost 0 bases, the J end lost 11 bases, and 11 bases lay between the germline ends. CDR3 region: CASSQERGIAPLHF. The DNA of the CDR3 is TGCGCCAGCAGCCAAGAGAGAGGGATTGCACCCCTCCACTTT.

The chain couples TRBV19 to TRBJ2-7, with D maybe TRBD1 (5 bases). Trimming stripped 4 bases from V and 4 bases from J, with 11 bases between. The CDR3 consists of 13 residues. Per the germline V gene, CDR1 is LNHDA and CDR2 is SQIVND (reference sequence). The CDR3 here is CASSTDQGYEQYF. DNA for the CDR3: TGTGCCAGTAGTACTGACCAGGGTTACGAGCAGTACTTC.

This chain connects TRBV5-4 to TRBJ2-1; D is ambiguous. The CDR3 has 11 residues. Trimming pared 4 bases from V and 9 bases from J, leaving 8 bases between. The germline CDR1 and CDR2 sequences are SGHNT and YYREEE (reference sequence). The CDR3 is CASSLLGEQFF. For the CDR3, the DNA is TGTGCCAGCAGCCTCCTAGGTGAGCAGTTCTTC.

The chain recombines TRBV7-2 with TRBJ1-5; 8 bases agree with TRBD1. This CDR3 is 14 amino acids long. V gave up 4 bases and J gave up 1 base; unmatched junction bases: 0. The germline CDR1 and CDR2 sequences are SGHTA and FQGNSA. CDR3 in amino acids: CASSWTGSNQPQHF. The CDR3 DNA sequence: TGTGCCAGCAGCTGGACAGGGAGCAATCAGCCCCAGCATTTT.

The gene calls are TRBV7-9 and TRBJ2-2; no definite D call. The CDR3 is 15 amino acids. Trimming left V 1 base short and J 1 base short, with 7 bases between. Per germline, CDR1 SEHNR and CDR2 FQNEAQ (reference sequence). The CDR3 sequence is CASSLGWGNTGELFF. The CDR3, as DNA: TGTGCCAGCAGCTTAGGGTGGGGGAACACCGGGGAGCTGTTTTTT.

V usage is TRBV19 and J usage is TRBJ2-7; D tentatively reads TRBD1 or TRBD2 (5 bases each). Germline CDR1 reads LNHDA; CDR2 reads SQIVND (reference sequence). V lost 5 bases and J 2 bases, leaving 13 bases between the germline ends. The CDR3 totals 14 residues. CDR3: CASSPGPVPYEQYF. The CDR3 coding sequence is TGTGCCAGTAGTCCGGGACCCGTCCCCTACGAGCAGTACTTC. The whole variable domain, remainder taken from reference TRBV19 and TRBJ2-7, is DGGITQSPKYLFRKEGQNVTLSCEQNLNHDAMYWYRQDPGQGLRLIYYSQIVNDFQKGDIAEGYSVSREKKESFPLTVTSAQKNPTAFYLCASSPGPVPYEQYFGPGTRLTVT.

The chain recombines TRBV19 with TRBJ1-2, with no clear D. Trimming took off 0 bases at V and 8 bases at J, with 10 bases between the two ends. CDR3 length equals 13 residues. Germline V gives CDR1 LNHDA, CDR2 SQIVND (reference sequence). CDR3 sequence reads: CASSIEPLGGYTF. The CDR3, as DNA: TGTGCCAGTAGTATAGAGCCACTCGGGGGCTACACCTTC.

The rearrangement joins TRBV7-6 to TRBJ2-1; possibly TRBD1 for D (5 bases). Germline-derived CDR1 and CDR2 are SGHVS and FNYEAQ. The CDR3 runs to 13 residues. Trimming cost V 4 bases and J 5 bases, with 9 bases left between them. The CDR3 bases are TGTGCCAGCAGCTGGGGCTTAGACAATGAGCAGTTCTTC. Protein product: CASSWGLDNEQFF.

The chain combines TRBV7-9 with TRBJ1-1; maybe TRBD1 (5 bases). Germline V gene data show CDR1 as SEHNR and CDR2 as FQNEAQ (reference sequence). The CDR3 is made up of 15 amino acids. Trimming took off 1 base at V and 4 bases at J, with 13 bases between the two ends. CDR3 region: CASSLGLGGSTEAFF. CDR3 DNA sequence: TGTGCCAGCAGCTTAGGGCTTGGGGGTAGCACTGAAGCTTTCTTT.

The chain combines TRBV7-9 with TRBJ1-4; 9 bases agree with TRBD1. The trim removed 4 bases at V and 5 bases at J, leaving 5 bases unmatched. This CDR3 is 15 amino acids long. Germline CDR1 is SEHNR and CDR2 is FQNEAQ (reference sequence). In DNA form, the CDR3 reads TGTGCCAGCAGCTATCCCGGGACAGGGAATGAAAAACTGTTTTTT. This translates into CASSYPGTGNEKLFF.

V gene TRBV5-1 combines with J gene TRBJ1-5; 8 bases are a match to TRBD1. The CDR3 spans 15 residues. The germline V gene encodes CDR1 SGHRS and CDR2 YFSETQ. J was trimmed by 3 bases and V by 3 bases; bases with no gene match: 5. The CDR3 region has the DNA TGCGCCAGCAGCTCGACAGGGGACCCCAATCAGCCCCAGCATTTT. This encodes CASSSTGDPNQPQHF.

The chain is built from TRBV6-1 and TRBJ1-2, with TRBD1 as a possible D gene (5 bases). Germline CDR1 MNHNS, CDR2 SASEGT. V was pared by 2 bases and J by 3 bases, with 7 bases between. The CDR3 has 13 residues. CDR3 loop: CASSEWGDYGYTF. The CDR3 DNA reads as TGTGCCAGCAGTGAATGGGGGGACTATGGCTACACCTTC.

The rearrangement uses TRBV29-1 and TRBJ2-2, with 10 bases fitting TRBD2. This CDR3 has 17 residues. CDR1 SQVTM and CDR2 ANQGSEA come from the germline V gene. V was clipped by 4 bases and J by 5 bases; unmatched bases: 13. CDR3 sequence: CSVGEGLAGAQTGELFF. DNA for the CDR3: TGCAGCGTTGGGGAGGGCCTAGCGGGGGCCCAAACCGGGGAGCTGTTTTTT.

The chain links TRBV5-1 to TRBJ1-3; 9 bases match TRBD1. This CDR3 is built from 16 residues. V dropped 4 bases and J dropped 0; count of bases not matched to a gene: 5. Germline assignment: CDR1 SGHRS and CDR2 YFSETQ. The CDR3 coding sequence is TGCGCCAGCAGCCCGAGGGACAGGGCCTCTGGAAACACCATATATTTT. This gives the protein CASSPRDRASGNTIYF.

The rearrangement joins TRBV29-1 to TRBJ1-2; D gene ambiguous. The germline V gene encodes CDR1 SQVTM and CDR2 ANQGSEA. The CDR3 loop spans 11 amino acids. Trimming took 5 bases from V and 8 from J, leaving 12 bases between them. In DNA, the CDR3 is TGCAGCGTTCTGAGCTCGGGAGGCTACACCTTC. Protein sequence: CSVLSSGGYTF.

The gene calls are TRBV7-9 and TRBJ2-6, with D hard to call. The V gene lost 8 bases and the J gene lost 0 bases, with 8 bases spanning the gap. This CDR3 spans 14 amino acids. Germline CDR1 and CDR2: SEHNR and FQNEAQ (reference sequence). The CDR3 protein is CASATRSGANVLTF. CDR3 nucleotides: TGTGCCAGCGCTACCCGCTCTGGGGCCAACGTCCTGACTTTC. Using reference TRBV7-9 and TRBJ2-6 for the parts outside the CDR3, the full variable domain is DTGVSQNPRHKITKRGQNVTFRCDPISEHNRLYWYRQTLGQGPEFLTYFQNEAQLEKSRLLSDRFSAERPKGSFSTLEIQRTEQGDSAMYLCASATRSGANVLTFGAGSRLTVL.

V and J are TRBV18 and TRBJ2-7; the D gene could be TRBD1 or TRBD2 (5 bases each). The V end lost 3 bases, the J end lost 1 base, and 13 bases lay between the germline ends. This CDR3 is built from 15 residues. CDR1 KGHSH and CDR2 LQKENI come from the germline V gene. CDR3 in amino acids: CASSPRDGRSYEQYF. CDR3 nucleotide sequence: TGTGCCAGCTCACCCCGGGACGGACGTTCCTACGAGCAGTACTTC. The full variable domain, its missing parts supplied by reference TRBV18 and TRBJ2-7, is NAGVMQNPRHLVRRRGQEARLRCSPMKGHSHVYWYRQLPEEGLKFMVYLQKENIIDESGMPKERFSAEFPKEGPSILRIQQVVRGDSAAYFCASSPRDGRSYEQYFGPGTRLTVT.

This rearrangement joins TRBV5-6 to TRBJ2-1; TRBD1 or TRBD2 may be the D gene (6 bases each). The V end lost 4 bases, the J end lost 3 bases, and 14 bases lay between the germline ends. Looked up from germline, CDR1 is SGHDT and CDR2 is YYEEEE. The CDR3 has 15 amino acids. This chain's CDR3 is CASSGAGGLYNEQFF. CDR3 in DNA: TGTGCCAGCAGCGGGGCTGGGGGGCTCTACAATGAGCAGTTCTTC.

The CDR3 DNA sequence: TGTGCCAGTAGTAAGACAGGGAACAATTCACCCCTCCACTTT. Residues: CASSKTGNNSPLHF. The chain is built from TRBV19 and TRBJ1-6, with 7 bases aligning to TRBD1. V shed 4 bases and J 7 bases; nucleotides not matched to a gene: 4. Germline V gene data show CDR1 as LNHDA and CDR2 as SQIVND (reference sequence). The CDR3 covers 14 residues.

The chain employs TRBV18 and TRBJ1-2, with a tentative D call TRBD1 (6 bases). CDR1 and CDR2 from the germline V gene are KGHSH and LQKENI. Trimming pared 4 bases from V and 6 bases from J, leaving 24 bases between. CDR3 length: 17 residues. The chain's CDR3 is CASSLGLGGQRTDGYTF. In DNA, the CDR3 is TGTGCCAGCTCACTCGGATTGGGCGGACAGCGGACCGATGGCTACACCTTC.

The V call is TRBV2, the J call TRBJ2-1; 10 nucleotides line up with TRBD1. Germline V gives CDR1 SNHLY, CDR2 FYNNEI. The V gene end was trimmed by 6 bases and the J gene end by 9 bases; junction bases not matched to a gene: 5. The CDR3 totals 13 residues. The CDR3 spells CASRGTGAIEQFF. In DNA form, the CDR3 reads TGTGCCAGCAGGGGGACAGGGGCTATTGAGCAGTTCTTC.

This chain links TRBV5-6 with TRBJ1-4, with unresolved D. CDR1 and CDR2 (germline): SGHDT, YYEEEE. This CDR3 region has 17 residues. Trimming pared 2 bases from V and 0 bases from J, leaving 14 bases between. This CDR3 reads CASSLRSVFATNEKLFF. The CDR3 region has the DNA TGTGCCAGCAGCTTAAGGTCCGTTTTTGCAACTAATGAAAAACTGTTTTTT.